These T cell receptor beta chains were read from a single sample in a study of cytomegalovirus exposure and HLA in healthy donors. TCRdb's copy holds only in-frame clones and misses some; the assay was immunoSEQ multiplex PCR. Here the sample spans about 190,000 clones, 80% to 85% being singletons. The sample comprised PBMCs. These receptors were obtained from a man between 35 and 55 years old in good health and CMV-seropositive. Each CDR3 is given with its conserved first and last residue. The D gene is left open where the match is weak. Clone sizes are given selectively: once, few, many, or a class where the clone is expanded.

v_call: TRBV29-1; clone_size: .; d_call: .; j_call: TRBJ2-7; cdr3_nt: TGCAGCGTGATGGGGCCGGGCAGGTCCTACGAGCAGTACTTC; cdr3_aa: CSVMGPGRSYEQYF
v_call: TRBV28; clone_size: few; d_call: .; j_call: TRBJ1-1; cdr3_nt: TGTGCCAGCAGTTCAGAGGGCACTGAAGCTTTCTTT; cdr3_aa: CASSSEGTEAFF
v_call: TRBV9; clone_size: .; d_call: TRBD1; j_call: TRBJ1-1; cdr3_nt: TGTGCCAGCAGCGTAGATCCCGGACAGGCCGGGGGGAACACTGAAGCTTTCTTT; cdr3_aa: CASSVDPGQAGGNTEAFF
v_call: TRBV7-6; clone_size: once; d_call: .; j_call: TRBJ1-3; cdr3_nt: TGTGCCAGCAGCTTAGGGGTGGGGCTAAACACCATATATTTT; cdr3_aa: CASSLGVGLNTIYF
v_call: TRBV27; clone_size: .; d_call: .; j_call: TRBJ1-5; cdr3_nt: TGTGCCAGCAGTTTATATAGCGGTCGGGGATTAGATCAGCCCCAGCATTTT; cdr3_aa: CASSLYSGRGLDQPQHF
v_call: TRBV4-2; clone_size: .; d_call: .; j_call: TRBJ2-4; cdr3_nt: TGTGCCAGCAGCCAAGAACAGAACTTAGCCAAAAACATTCAGTACTTC; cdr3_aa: CASSQEQNLAKNIQYF
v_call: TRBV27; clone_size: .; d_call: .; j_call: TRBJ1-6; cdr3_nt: TGTGCCAGCAGTTCGACAGGCCTTAATAATTCACCCCTCCACTTT; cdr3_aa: CASSSTGLNNSPLHF
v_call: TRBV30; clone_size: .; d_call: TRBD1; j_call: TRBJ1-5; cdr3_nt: TGTGCCTGGTCAACAGGGGGCTTCGGCAATCAGCCCCAGCATTTT; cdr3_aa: CAWSTGGFGNQPQHF
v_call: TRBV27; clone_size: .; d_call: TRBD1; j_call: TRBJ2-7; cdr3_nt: TGTGCCAGCAGCCCAACAGGGGGCCCCTACGAGCAGTACTTC; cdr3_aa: CASSPTGGPYEQYF
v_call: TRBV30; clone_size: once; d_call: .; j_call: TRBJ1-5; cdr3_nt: TGTGCCTGGAGTGGCCAGGATAATCAGCCCCAGCATTTT; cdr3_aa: CAWSGQDNQPQHF
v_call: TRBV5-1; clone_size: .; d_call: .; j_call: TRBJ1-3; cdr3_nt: TGCGCCAGCGGCCCCGGACAGTTCTCTGGAAACACCATATATTTT; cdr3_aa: CASGPGQFSGNTIYF
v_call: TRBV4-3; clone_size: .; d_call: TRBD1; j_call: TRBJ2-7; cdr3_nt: TGCGCCAGCAGCCAAGAAAAGGGGACAGGGGACCCCTACGAGCAGTACTTC; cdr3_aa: CASSQEKGTGDPYEQYF
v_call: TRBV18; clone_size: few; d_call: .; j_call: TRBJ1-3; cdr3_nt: TGTGCCAGCTCACTGGGCCCTGGTGGAAACACCATATATTTT; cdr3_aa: CASSLGPGGNTIYF
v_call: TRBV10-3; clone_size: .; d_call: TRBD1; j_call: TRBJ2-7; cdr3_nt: TGTGCCATCAGTGACCCCCGGGACAGCCACGACGAGCAGTACTTC; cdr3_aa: CAISDPRDSHDEQYF
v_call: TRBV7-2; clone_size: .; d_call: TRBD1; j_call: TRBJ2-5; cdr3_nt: TGTGCCAGCAGCTCCACAGGGGGCGCAGAGACCCAGTACTTC; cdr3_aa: CASSSTGGAETQYF
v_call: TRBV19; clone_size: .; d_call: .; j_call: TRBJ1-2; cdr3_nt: TGTGCCAGTAGTCTTGGGGCTTCTAACTATGGCTACACCTTC; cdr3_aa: CASSLGASNYGYTF
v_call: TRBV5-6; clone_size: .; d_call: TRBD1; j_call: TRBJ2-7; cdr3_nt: TGTGCCAGCAGCTTGGGACAGGGGAGAGAGCAGTACTTC; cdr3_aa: CASSLGQGREQYF
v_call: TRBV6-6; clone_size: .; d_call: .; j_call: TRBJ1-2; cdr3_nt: TGTGCCAGCAGCCCTCCCTGGGCAGTCTATGGCTACACCTTC; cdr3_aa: CASSPPWAVYGYTF
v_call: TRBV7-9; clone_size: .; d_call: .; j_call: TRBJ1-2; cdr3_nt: TGTGCCAGCAGCTTGGGAGAATATGGCTACACCTTC; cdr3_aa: CASSLGEYGYTF
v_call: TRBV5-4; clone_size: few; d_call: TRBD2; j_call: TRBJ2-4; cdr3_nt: TGTGCCAGCAGCTTGGATAGCGGGAAAAACATTCAGTACTTC; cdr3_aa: CASSLDSGKNIQYF
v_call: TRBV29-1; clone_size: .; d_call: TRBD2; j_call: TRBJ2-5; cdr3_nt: TGCAGCGTTGAGCGGGGGTTACAAGAGACCCAGTACTTC; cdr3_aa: CSVERGLQETQYF
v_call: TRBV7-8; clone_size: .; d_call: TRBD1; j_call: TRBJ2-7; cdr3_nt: TGTGCCAGCAGCCCTTGGACAGGAACCTCCTACGAGCAGTACTTC; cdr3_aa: CASSPWTGTSYEQYF
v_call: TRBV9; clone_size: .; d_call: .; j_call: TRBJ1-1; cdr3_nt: TGTGCCAGCAGCCCGGACAGCTTACAAGACACGGCTTTCTTT; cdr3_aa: CASSPDSLQDTAFF
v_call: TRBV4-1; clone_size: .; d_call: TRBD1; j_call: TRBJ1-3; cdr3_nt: TGCGCCAGCAGCCAAGATAGGGGGACAGGGGCAGGAAACACCATATATTTT; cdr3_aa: CASSQDRGTGAGNTIYF
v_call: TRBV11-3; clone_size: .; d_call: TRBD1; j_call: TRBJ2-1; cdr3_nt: TGTGCCAGCAGCACCAGACAGGGCAATGAGCAGTTCTTC; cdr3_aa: CASSTRQGNEQFF
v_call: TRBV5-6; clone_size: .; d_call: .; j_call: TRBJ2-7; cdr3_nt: TGTGCCAGCAGCTTCTGGGGTACAGGCGCCTTCTACGAGCAGTACTTC; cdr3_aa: CASSFWGTGAFYEQYF
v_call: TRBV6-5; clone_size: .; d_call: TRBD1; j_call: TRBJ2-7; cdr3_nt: TGTGCCAGCACCCCGACAGGGAGAGTCGGCGAGCAGTACTTC; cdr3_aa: CASTPTGRVGEQYF
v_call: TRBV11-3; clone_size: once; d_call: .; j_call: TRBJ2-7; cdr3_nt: TGTGCCAGCAGCTTAGATGAGACAGGACCCTACGAGCAGTACTTC; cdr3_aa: CASSLDETGPYEQYF
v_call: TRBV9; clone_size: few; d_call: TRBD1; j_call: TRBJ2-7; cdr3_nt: TGTGCCAGCAGCGTAGACCCTACAGGGGCCCTCTCCTACGAGCAGTACTTC; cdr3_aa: CASSVDPTGALSYEQYF
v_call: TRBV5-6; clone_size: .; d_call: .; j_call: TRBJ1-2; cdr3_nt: TGTGCCAGCAGCAAGACAGGATTGAAAAACTATGGCTACACCTTC; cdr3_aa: CASSKTGLKNYGYTF
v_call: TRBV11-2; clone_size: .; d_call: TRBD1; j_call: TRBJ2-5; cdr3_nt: TGTGCCAGCAGCATCCAAACAGGGGGAGAGACCCAGTACTTC; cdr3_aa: CASSIQTGGETQYF
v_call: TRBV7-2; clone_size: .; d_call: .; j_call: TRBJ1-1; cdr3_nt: TGTGCCAGCAGCCTAGACAGCAACACTGAAGCTTTCTTT; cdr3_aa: CASSLDSNTEAFF
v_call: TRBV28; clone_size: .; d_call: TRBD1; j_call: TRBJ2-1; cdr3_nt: TGTGCCAGCAAAATATCGGACAGGGGGCACAATGAGCAGTTCTTC; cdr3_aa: CASKISDRGHNEQFF
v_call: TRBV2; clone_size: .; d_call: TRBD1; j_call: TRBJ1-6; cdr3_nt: TGTGCCAGCAGGAAAGACAGGGGGCTCTCACCCCTCCACTTT; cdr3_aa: CASRKDRGLSPLHF
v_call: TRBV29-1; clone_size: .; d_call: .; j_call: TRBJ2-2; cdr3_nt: TGCAGCGCTTATTTCGGGGGGAACACCGGGGAGCTGTTTTTT; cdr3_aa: CSAYFGGNTGELFF
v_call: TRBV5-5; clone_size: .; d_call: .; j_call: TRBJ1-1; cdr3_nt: TGTGCCAGCAGCTTGGACATAACTTGGAGCACTGAAGCTTTCTTT; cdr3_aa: CASSLDITWSTEAFF
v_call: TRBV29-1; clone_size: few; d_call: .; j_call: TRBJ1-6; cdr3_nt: TGCAGCGTTGCGAGCGGGAATTCACCCCTCCACTTT; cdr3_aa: CSVASGNSPLHF
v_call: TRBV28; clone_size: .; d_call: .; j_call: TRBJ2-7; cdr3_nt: TGTGCCAGCAGTTCCGCCCGCTCAGTCAGCTTC; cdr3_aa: CASSSARSVSF
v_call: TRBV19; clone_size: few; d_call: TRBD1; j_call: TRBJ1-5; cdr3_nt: TGTGCCAGTAGTCTCCCGGGTGGGACAGGTAGCAATCAGCCCCAGCATTTT; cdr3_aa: CASSLPGGTGSNQPQHF
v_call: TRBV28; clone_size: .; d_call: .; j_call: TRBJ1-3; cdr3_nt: TGTGCCAGCAGACTTAACAGGGTCCTAGGTGGAAACACCATATATTTT; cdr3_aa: CASRLNRVLGGNTIYF
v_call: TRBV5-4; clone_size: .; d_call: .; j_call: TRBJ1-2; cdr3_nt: TGTGCCAGCAGCTTGGTGGGGCCGCCGGGCCACTATGGCTACACCTTC; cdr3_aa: CASSLVGPPGHYGYTF
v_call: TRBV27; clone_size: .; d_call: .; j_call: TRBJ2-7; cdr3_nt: TGTGCCAGCAGTTTATTTGACACAAGCCCCTACGAGCAGTACTTC; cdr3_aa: CASSLFDTSPYEQYF
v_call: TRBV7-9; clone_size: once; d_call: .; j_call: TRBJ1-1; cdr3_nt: TGTGCCAGCAGCTTAGGATCGGGGGGAACTGAAGCTTTCTTT; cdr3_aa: CASSLGSGGTEAFF
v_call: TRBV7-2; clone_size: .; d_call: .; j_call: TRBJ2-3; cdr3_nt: TGTGCCAGCAGCCGCCCGCGGACTGGCACAGATACGCAGTATTTT; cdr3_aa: CASSRPRTGTDTQYF
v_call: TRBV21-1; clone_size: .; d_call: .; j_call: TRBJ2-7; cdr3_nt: TGTGCCAGCAGCACCTTCCAGACAGGGGGCTACTACGAGCAGTACTTC; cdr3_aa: CASSTFQTGGYYEQYF